Following are 16 T cell receptor beta chains from one sample sequenced in a study of T-cell memory formation after mild COVID-19. Each CDR3 protein gets one entry after TCRdb re-called the 5' RACE reads with MiXCR. Counted here are approximately 500,000 distinct CDR3 sequences, around a quarter occurring once; the ten biggest clones make up around 13%. Sequenced material: PBMCs or a T cell subset sorted from them (not recorded which). These receptors were taken from an adult woman who had mild COVID-19 (a few samples of this study predate the infection). Cell type and time point are not known.

For the CDR3, the DNA is TGTGCCAGCAGCCAAGCGGCAGGGAACACTGAAGCTTTCTTT. Translated, it gives CASSQAAGNTEAFF. The chain has TRBV14 and TRBJ1-1; D unresolved. Germline CDR1 reads SGHDN; CDR2 reads FVKESK. The CDR3 length is 14 residues. V lost 1 base to trimming and J lost 1 base, with 7 bases between them.

The V gene is TRBV12-3 or TRBV12-4, the J gene TRBJ2-1, with 10 nucleotides matching TRBD2. V shed 6 bases, J shed 4 bases, and the junction held 6 bases outside the gene matches. The CDR3 covers 15 residues. CDR3 sequence reads: CASSIAGGWYNEQFF. CDR3 in DNA: TGTGCCAGCAGCATAGCGGGAGGTTGGTACAATGAGCAGTTCTTC.

The chain uses TRBV7-2 and TRBJ1-2; D may be TRBD1 (5 bases). The V gene's germline CDR1 is SGHTA and CDR2 FQGNSA. The CDR3 is 13 amino acids. V shed 1 base and J shed 7 bases, with 10 bases lying between them. CDR3 nucleotide sequence: TGTGCCAGCAGCTTAGAGAGGGGATCTGGCTACACCTTC. Translation gives CASSLERGSGYTF.

The chain recombines TRBV5-1 with TRBJ1-1, with D uncertain. CDR1 SGHRS and CDR2 YFSETQ come from the germline V gene. Between the trimmed V and J ends, which lost 4 bases and 1 base, there was a span of 11 bases. The CDR3 is 14 amino acids. CDR3 region: CASSPLGSNTEAFF. DNA for the CDR3: TGCGCCAGCAGCCCCCTGGGATCGAACACTGAAGCTTTCTTT. Using reference TRBV5-1 and TRBJ1-1 for the parts outside the CDR3, the full variable domain is KAGVTQTPRYLIKTRGQQVTLSCSPISGHRSVSWYQQTPGQGLQFLFEYFSETQRNKGNFPGRFSGRQFSNSRSEMNVSTLELGDSALYLCASSPLGSNTEAFFGQGTRLTVV.

In its sample, this clonotype was seen a few times. The CDR3 region has the DNA TGCAGCGGGGGACAGGGGGCTACCTCCGAGCAGTACTTC. Encoded protein: CSGGQGATSEQYF. The chain combines TRBV29-1 with TRBJ2-7; 12 nucleotides agree with TRBD1. The junction had 7 bases not matched to a gene; V was cut back by 7 bases and J by 6 bases. Germline assignment: CDR1 SQVTM and CDR2 ANQGSEA. This CDR3 is built from 13 residues.

The chain joins TRBV29-1 to TRBJ2-5; 11 positions agree with TRBD2. The CDR3 is made up of 14 amino acids. Germline V gene sequence: CDR1 SQVTM, CDR2 ANQGSEA. The V and J ends lost 6 bases and 4 bases, in that order; junction bases with no gene match: 7. The DNA for the CDR3 is TGCAGCGTCAGTAGCGGGGGGGCCGGAGAGACCCAGTACTTC. It is translated as CSVSSGGAGETQYF.

Only a few counts were recorded for this clonotype. CDR3 bases: TGTGCCTGGACCCACCCCAGGTGGGGATCTTTCACCGGGGAGCTGTTTTTT. It specifies CAWTHPRWGSFTGELFF. The chain is built from TRBV30 and TRBJ2-2; no clear D. The V end lost 4 bases, the J end lost 4 bases, and 22 bases lay between the germline ends. CDR3 length: 17 residues. In germline, CDR1 is GTSNPN, CDR2 SVGIG (reference sequence).

V and J are TRBV5-1 and TRBJ2-3; D not resolved. The CDR3 extends over 14 amino acids. CDR1 and CDR2 (germline): SGHRS, YFSETQ. V lost 2 bases and J 0 bases, leaving 7 bases between the germline ends. The CDR3 sequence is CASSFPSSTDTQYF. CDR3 coding DNA: TGCGCCAGCAGCTTCCCATCTAGCACAGATACGCAGTATTTT.

The V gene is TRBV2, the J gene TRBJ2-1; D ambiguous. The V end was cut by 2 bases, the J end by 6 bases, with 8 bases between. The CDR3 sequence is 13 residues long. Germline CDR1 and CDR2: SNHLY and FYNNEI. DNA of the CDR3: TGTGCCAGCAGTGAACCCAGTAGCAATGAGCAGTTCTTC. Its translation: CASSEPSSNEQFF.

The sample holds a few counts of this clonotype. This chain joins TRBV20-1 and TRBJ2-2, with 13 nucleotides matching TRBD2. Losses at the gene ends were 0 bases for V and 4 bases for J; bases not matched to a gene: 8. The germline V gene encodes CDR1 DFQATT and CDR2 SNEGSKA (reference sequence). CDR3 length: 18 residues. The CDR3 coding sequence is TGCAGTGCTAGAGATTGGAGCCGACTAGCGGGGGGCACCGGGGAGCTGTTTTTT. It codes for CSARDWSRLAGGTGELFF.

V and J are TRBV27 and TRBJ1-6, with TRBD1 matching over 10 bases. The CDR3 is 15 residues long. After removal of 7 bases from V and 7 bases from J, the junction contained 7 bases not matched to a gene. Looked up from germline, CDR1 is MNHEY and CDR2 is SMNVEV (reference sequence). The CDR3, as DNA: TGTGCCAGCACCTTAGACAGGGGGCTCAATTCACCCCTCCACTTT. It encodes CASTLDRGLNSPLHF.

This chain joins TRBV2 and TRBJ1-5; perhaps TRBD1 as D (6 bases). V lost 10 bases, J lost 6 bases, and 16 bases lay in between. The CDR3 loop spans 13 amino acids. Germline assignment: CDR1 SNHLY and CDR2 FYNNEI. CDR3 nucleotides: TGTGCCACCACCCCAGGGGTTTTTCAGCCCCAGCATTTT. Translating gives CATTPGVFQPQHF.

The genes are TRBV5-4 and TRBJ2-2; D is ambiguous. Trimming stripped 0 bases from V and 4 bases from J, with 7 bases between. The CDR3 sequence is 14 residues long. Germline values: CDR1 SGHNT, CDR2 YYREEE (reference sequence). The CDR3: CASSLDGATGELFF. The CDR3 DNA reads TGTGCCAGCAGCTTGGATGGAGCCACCGGGGAGCTGTTTTTT.

This sequence joins TRBV7-8 and TRBJ1-1; 8 bases agree with TRBD1. CDR3 length equals 17 residues. V lost 1 base and J lost 0; bases outside the gene matches: 7. The germline gives CDR1 SGHVS, CDR2 FQNEAQ. Written as DNA, the CDR3 is TGTGCCAGCAGCTTAGAATCAGGGGGCTGGGTGAACACTGAAGCTTTCTTT. Translation gives CASSLESGGWVNTEAFF. Filled out from reference TRBV7-8 and TRBJ1-1, the complete variable domain reads GAGVSQSPRYKVAKRGQDVALRCDPISGHVSLFWYQQALGQGPEFLTYFQNEAQLDKSGLPSDRFFAERPEGSVSTLKIQRTQQEDSAVYLCASSLESGGWVNTEAFFGQGTRLTVV.

Only a few counts were recorded for this clonotype. The rearrangement links TRBV12-3 or TRBV12-4 to TRBJ2-3, with TRBD2 identical over 9 bases. The CDR3 extends over 17 amino acids. The trim removed 7 bases at V and 1 base at J, leaving 12 bases unmatched. The CDR3 sequence is CASNQRLTSGGTDTQYF. CDR3 nucleotides: TGTGCCAGCAATCAGAGGTTGACTAGCGGAGGCACAGATACGCAGTATTTT.

This clonotype was seen a handful of times. The chain has TRBV5-1 and TRBJ2-1, with unresolved D. The V end lost 1 base, the J end lost 9 bases, and 8 bases lay between the germline ends. Germline CDR1 is SGHRS and CDR2 is YFSETQ. The CDR3 contains 12 residues. The CDR3 region is CASSLRSTEQFF. The CDR3 nucleotides are TGCGCCAGCAGCTTGAGGAGTACTGAGCAGTTCTTC.